This T cell receptor beta chain originates from a study of cytomegalovirus exposure and HLA in healthy donors. Across the study: Among the approximately 400 genotyped donors, more than 70% were placed in the Caucasian-associated ancestry cluster. Study outcomes and limitations: Reports indicated that the classifier achieved high specificity and sensitivity in diagnosing cytomegalovirus status. With later analysis, a missense DCLRE1C variant became linked to TCR beta V- and J-gene trimming.

This clone turned up a few times. Its antigen is unknown. This CDR3 is 14 amino acids long. V was trimmed by 2 bases and J by 0 bases, leaving 5 bases between them. Germline V gene sequence: CDR1 MNHEY, CDR2 SVGAGI. It was with 60 Vbeta and 13 Jbeta primers that the PCR ran. Clones were sequenced by immunoSEQ multiplex PCR, and TCRdb holds only the in-frame ones, with some missing. The table records 95,000 to 110,000 clones, about 9.5% of them present only once. The sample taken for sequencing was PBMCs. The clonotype comes from a man in his forties in good health and CMV-seropositive. J is TRBJ1-3 and V is TRBV6-5; D gene ambiguous. The CDR3 nucleotides are TGTGCCAGCAGTTACGGCTTCTCTGGAAACACCATATATTTT. It encodes CASSYGFSGNTIYF.